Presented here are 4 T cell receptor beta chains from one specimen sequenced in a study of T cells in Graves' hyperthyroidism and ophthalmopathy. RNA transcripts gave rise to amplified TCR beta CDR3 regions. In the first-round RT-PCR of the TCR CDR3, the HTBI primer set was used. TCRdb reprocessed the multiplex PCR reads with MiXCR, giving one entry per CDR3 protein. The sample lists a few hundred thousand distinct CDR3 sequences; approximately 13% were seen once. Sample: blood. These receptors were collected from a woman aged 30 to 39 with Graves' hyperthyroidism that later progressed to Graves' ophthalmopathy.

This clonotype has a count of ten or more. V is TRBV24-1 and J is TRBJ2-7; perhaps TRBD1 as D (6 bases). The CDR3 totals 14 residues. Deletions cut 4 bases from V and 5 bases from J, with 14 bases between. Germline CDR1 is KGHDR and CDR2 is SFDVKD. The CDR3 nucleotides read TGTGCCACCAGTGAAGGGGTTGGGGGCGACGAGCAGTACTTC. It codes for CATSEGVGGDEQYF.

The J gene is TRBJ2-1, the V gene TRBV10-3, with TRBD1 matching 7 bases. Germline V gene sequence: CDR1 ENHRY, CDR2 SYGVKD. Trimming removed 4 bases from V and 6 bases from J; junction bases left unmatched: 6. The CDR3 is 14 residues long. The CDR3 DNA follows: TGTGCCATCAGTGTCAAGGGGGCAGGCAATGAGCAGTTCTTC. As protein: CAISVKGAGNEQFF.

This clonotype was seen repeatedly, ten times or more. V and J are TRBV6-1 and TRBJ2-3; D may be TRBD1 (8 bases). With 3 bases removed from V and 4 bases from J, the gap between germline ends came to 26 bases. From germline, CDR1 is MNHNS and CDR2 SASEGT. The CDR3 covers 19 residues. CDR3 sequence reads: CASSEDLTGEGWSSDTQYF. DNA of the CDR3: TGTGCCAGCAGTGAGGACTTGACAGGGGAGGGTTGGTCCTCAGATACGCAGTATTTT.

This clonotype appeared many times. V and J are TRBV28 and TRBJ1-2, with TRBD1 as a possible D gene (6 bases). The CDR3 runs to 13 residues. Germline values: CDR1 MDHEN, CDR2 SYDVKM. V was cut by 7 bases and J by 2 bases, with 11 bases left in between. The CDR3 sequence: CASTGTPNYGYTF. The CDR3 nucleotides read TGTGCCAGCACGGGGACACCAAACTATGGCTACACCTTC.